This entry lists 28 T cell receptor beta chains sequenced from one sample in a study of metastatic and nonmetastatic thyroid tumors. Not a single patient had been given any form of treatment at any point before undergoing thyroid surgery. TCRdb reanalyzed the PCR reads via MiXCR. This table holds 30,000 to 35,000 clones, 15% found once. The sequenced sample was blood. Receptors originate from a male donor with papillary thyroid cancer or a benign thyroid nodule (not recorded which). Some clones in this sample may be carry-over from other donors' samples.

This clone was counted between two and nine times. The rearrangement links TRBV6-1 to TRBJ2-3; no clear D. This CDR3 is built from 11 residues. Trimming pared 8 bases from V and 3 bases from J, leaving 6 bases between. Germline V lookup: CDR1 MNHNS, CDR2 SASEGT. The CDR3 sequence is CASYETDTQYF. DNA for the CDR3: TGTGCCAGCTACGAGACAGATACGCAGTATTTT.

Comment on this clone: A read error is possible here, since a much larger clone lies one base away. The chain recombines TRBV12-3 or TRBV12-4 with TRBJ2-4; maybe TRBD1 (5 bases). This CDR3 is built from 15 residues. The CDR3 loop reads CASATSDLGVNIEYF. The CDR3 nucleotides read TGTGCCAGTGCTACCTCAGACCTAGGGGTTAACATTGAGTACTTC.

This clone came up a few times. The chain has TRBV28 and TRBJ2-7; 8 bases fit TRBD2. Germline-derived CDR1 and CDR2 are MDHEN and SYDVKM. CDR3 length equals 14 residues. V shed 5 bases, J shed 3 bases, and the junction held 6 bases outside the gene matches. CDR3 loop: CASSPPGGGYEQYF. CDR3 DNA sequence: TGTGCCAGCAGTCCCCCGGGAGGGGGCTACGAGCAGTACTTC.

This clone was recorded at least ten times. At one of its ends the junction is not consistent with the germline gene, which may arise from a read error. The rearrangement uses TRBV3-1 and TRBJ1-6; D unresolved. There are 13 residues in the CDR3. Germline V CDR1 and CDR2: LGHDT, YNNKEL (reference sequence). The CDR3 loop reads CASSQGDKSPLHF. The CDR3 coding sequence is TGTGCCAGCAGCCAAGGAGATAAATCACCCCTCCACTTT. Looking up the rest from reference TRBV3-1 and TRBJ1-6 gives the full variable domain: DTAVSQTPKYLVTQMGNDKSIKCEQNLGHDTMYWYKQDSKKFLKIMFSYNNKELIINETVPNRFSPKSPDKAHLNLHINSLELGDSAVYFCASSQGDKSPLHFGNGTRLTVT.

This clone was recorded at least ten times. V gene TRBV7-3 combines with J gene TRBJ2-3; 10 bases fit TRBD1. The CDR3 sequence is 15 residues long. Germline-derived CDR1 and CDR2 are SGHTA and FQGTGA. V was clipped by 0 bases and J by 7 bases; unmatched bases: 4. In nucleotides, the CDR3 is TGTGCCAGCAGCTTAACGGGGACAGGGGTGAATACGCAGTATTTT. Its protein product is CASSLTGTGVNTQYF.

The sample holds many counts of this clone. This CDR3 is CASSLRSGTSAPGGQYF. DNA of the CDR3: TGTGCCAGCAGCTTACGCTCCGGGACTAGCGCCCCAGGGGGGCAGTACTTC. This chain joins TRBV13 and TRBJ2-7; 10 bases are shared with TRBD2. CDR3 length equals 17 residues. Germline lookup yields CDR1 PRHDT and CDR2 FYEKMQ (reference sequence). With 2 bases clipped from V and 9 bases from J, the junction kept 16 bases outside the gene matches.

This clone was recorded at least ten times. The sample holds other DNA sequences that translate to the same CDR3. The chain carries TRBV27 and TRBJ2-7, with D unclear. From germline, CDR1 is MNHEY and CDR2 SMNVEV (reference sequence). Trimming stripped 5 bases from V and 0 bases from J, with 8 bases between. The CDR3 loop spans 13 amino acids. CDR3 protein: CASSPRISYEQYF. CDR3 sequence (DNA): TGTGCCAGCAGTCCACGGATCTCCTACGAGCAGTACTTC.

This clone has just a few counts. This sequence joins TRBV6-1 and TRBJ2-3; D is perhaps TRBD1 or TRBD2 (5 bases each). The germline CDR1 and CDR2 sequences are MNHNS and SASEGT. V gave up 5 bases and J gave up 1 base, with 10 bases separating them. The CDR3 covers 14 residues. CDR3 bases: TGTGCCAGCAGTTGGGACGGGGGCACAGATACGCAGTATTTT. Its protein product is CASSWDGGTDTQYF.

This clone was detected ten times or more. CDR3 nucleotide sequence: TGTGCCAGCAGCCGGGGAATATCTTACGAGCAGTACTTC. It is translated as CASSRGISYEQYF. This chain uses TRBV6-1 with TRBJ2-7, with D tentatively TRBD2 (5 bases). V dropped 6 bases and J dropped 4 bases, with 13 bases sitting between them. Germline V CDR1 and CDR2: MNHNS, SASEGT. CDR3 size: 13 residues.

This clone was counted at least ten times. The chain joins TRBV29-1 to TRBJ2-3; 12 bases are shared with TRBD2. The CDR3 has 12 residues. Germline V gene data show CDR1 as SQVTM and CDR2 as ANQGSEA. Trimming at V came to 7 bases and at J to 5 bases, leaving 1 base not matched to a gene. The CDR3 nucleotides are TGCAGCGGACTAGCGGGAGAAGATACGCAGTATTTT. Protein: CSGLAGEDTQYF.

Points on this clone: Since a much larger clone is just one base distant, this may be a read error. The CDR3 coding sequence is TGTGCCAGTTCCTTTCGGGACGATGAGCAGTTCTTC. It is translated as CASSFRDDEQFF. J is TRBJ2-1 and V is TRBV19; D possibly uses TRBD1 or TRBD2 (5 bases each). The V gene's germline CDR1 is LNHDA and CDR2 SQIVND (reference sequence). The CDR3 has 12 amino acids. Trimming took 8 bases from V and 8 from J, leaving 13 bases between them.

This clone has only a few counts. V gene TRBV28 combines with J gene TRBJ1-5, with D possibly being TRBD1 (5 bases). CDR3 length: 15 amino acids. The V end was cut by 3 bases, the J end by 6 bases, with 15 bases between. The germline V gene has CDR1 MDHEN and CDR2 SYDVKM. CDR3 DNA sequence: TGTGCCAGCAGTTTGCCTCGGGGCTCGATTCAGCCCCAGCATTTT. Amino acid sequence: CASSLPRGSIQPQHF.

This clone occurred many times. The chain carries TRBV20-1 and TRBJ2-1, with 12 bases aligning to TRBD2. After removal of 8 bases from V and 10 bases from J, the junction contained 9 bases not matched to a gene. Germline V gene data show CDR1 as DFQATT and CDR2 as SNEGSKA (reference sequence). The CDR3 totals 13 residues. The DNA of the CDR3 is TGCAGTCAGACTAGCGGGAGACCTGGGGAGCAGTTCTTC. Translating it yields CSQTSGRPGEQFF.

By sample fraction, this clone is medium-sized. This chain uses TRBV27 with TRBJ1-2, with unresolved D. The germline gives CDR1 MNHEY, CDR2 SMNVEV (reference sequence). V lost 4 bases to trimming and J lost 7 bases, with 13 bases between them. This CDR3 contains 13 residues. This chain's CDR3 is CASSSGSSSGYTF. The CDR3 DNA reads as TGTGCCAGCAGTTCGGGATCTTCTTCTGGCTACACCTTC.

The table lists this clone with a count of one. The CDR3 DNA reads as TGTGCCAGCAGCGGTACGTGGGGGGCAGGCACAGATACGCAGTATTTT. Its translation is CASSGTWGAGTDTQYF. The J gene is TRBJ2-3, the V gene TRBV9; TRBD1 or TRBD2 may be the D gene (6 bases each). This CDR3 comprises 16 residues. The germline V and J ends were trimmed by 3 bases and 1 base, with 15 bases remaining between them. The germline CDR1 and CDR2 sequences are SGDLS and YYNGEE.

In this sample, this clone turned up many times. J is TRBJ2-2 and V is TRBV15; D not resolved. Germline values: CDR1 LNHNV, CDR2 YYDKDF (reference sequence). There are 13 residues in the CDR3. Trimming pared 0 bases from V and 3 bases from J, leaving 2 bases between. This CDR3 is CATSRDYTGELFF. The CDR3 DNA is TGTGCCACCAGCAGAGATTACACCGGGGAGCTGTTTTTT.

The table lists this clone with many counts. The genes are TRBV2 and TRBJ2-1, with D perhaps TRBD2 (6 bases). CDR3 size: 13 residues. The V end lost 9 bases, the J end lost 6 bases, and 15 bases lay between the germline ends. Germline V gene data show CDR1 as SNHLY and CDR2 as FYNNEI. CDR3 nucleotide sequence: TGTGCCAGAACGGGACTTCCGGGCAATGAGCAGTTCTTC. Translation gives CARTGLPGNEQFF.

Many counts were recorded for this clone. This rearrangement joins TRBV20-1 to TRBJ1-1; weak D call: TRBD1 (6 bases). From germline, CDR1 is DFQATT and CDR2 SNEGSKA (reference sequence). The CDR3 spans 17 residues. Trimming removed 5 bases from V and 2 bases from J, with 24 bases in between. Here the CDR3 DNA reads TGCAGTGCTCCCCGGAGGGGCGGGACACCCCTTAACACTGAAGCTTTCTTT. It is translated as CSAPRRGGTPLNTEAFF.

This clone occurred many times. V is TRBV11-2 and J is TRBJ1-2; 7 bases are a match to TRBD1. The trim removed 2 bases at V and 8 bases at J, leaving 5 bases unmatched. The germline CDR1 and CDR2 sequences are SGHAT and FQNNGV. This CDR3 is built from 13 residues. The CDR3, as DNA: TGTGCCAGCAGCTTAACAGGGGCGTCGGGCTACACCTTC. Translating it yields CASSLTGASGYTF.

By frequency in the sample, this clone is medium-sized. J is TRBJ1-6 and V is TRBV6-1; D is possibly TRBD1 (6 bases). V lost 6 bases and J 8 bases, leaving 17 bases between the germline ends. The CDR3 loop spans 15 amino acids. Germline V lookup: CDR1 MNHNS, CDR2 SASEGT. The CDR3 DNA reads as TGTGCCAGCAGCCTACCACAGGGAAGCGATTCACCCCTCCACTTT. Encoded protein: CASSLPQGSDSPLHF.

This clone was found many times. This rearrangement joins TRBV11-2 to TRBJ2-5; D gene uncertain. This CDR3 contains 14 residues. Looked up from germline, CDR1 is SGHAT and CDR2 is FQNNGV. The V end lost 1 base, the J end lost 5 bases, and 11 bases lay between the germline ends. CDR3 sequence reads: CASSLGLVRETQYF. The CDR3 region has the DNA TGTGCCAGCAGCTTAGGATTAGTCCGCGAGACCCAGTACTTC.

The table lists this clone with many counts. This rearrangement joins TRBV18 to TRBJ1-1; TRBD1 agrees at 8 bases. The CDR3 runs to 14 residues. Germline V gene sequence: CDR1 KGHSH, CDR2 LQKENI. V lost 4 bases and J lost 2; bases outside the gene matches: 3. The DNA for the CDR3 is TGTGCCAGCTCACACGACAGGGGAAACACTGAAGCTTTCTTT. It specifies CASSHDRGNTEAFF.

This clone has at least ten counts. J is TRBJ2-5 and V is TRBV18; D gene uncertain. V gave up 3 bases and J gave up 5 bases, with 7 bases separating them. The CDR3 runs to 12 residues. CDR1 KGHSH and CDR2 LQKENI come from the germline V gene. The chain's CDR3 is CASSPSRETQYF. For the CDR3, the DNA is TGTGCCAGCTCACCTTCCCGGGAGACCCAGTACTTC.

This clone was picked up many times. The chain uses TRBV10-2 and TRBJ2-2; D remains ambiguous. The V and J ends lost 2 bases and 7 bases respectively, with 11 bases between them. The CDR3 contains 14 residues. In germline, CDR1 is WSHSY, CDR2 SAAADI. The CDR3 protein is CASSEQGDGGELFF. The CDR3 nucleotides are TGCGCCAGCAGTGAGCAAGGCGATGGCGGGGAGCTGTTTTTT.

This clone was counted between two and nine times. This may stem from a read error, because a much larger clone lies one nucleotide away. The chain combines TRBV9 with TRBJ2-1; D assignment may be TRBD1 or TRBD2 (6 bases each). This CDR3 comprises 16 residues. Germline V CDR1 and CDR2: SGDLS, YYNGEE. Trimming cost V 4 bases and J 6 bases, with 20 bases left between them. The CDR3: CASSIARGPAFNEQFF. For the CDR3, the DNA is TGTGCCAGCAGCATAGCTCGGGGGCCAGCCTTCAATGAGCAGTTCTTC.

This clone was counted a few times. The chain has TRBV28 and TRBJ2-5, with D possibly TRBD1 on 8 matching bases. Germline lookup yields CDR1 MDHEN and CDR2 SYDVKM. This CDR3 region has 15 residues. The V end was cut by 11 bases, the J end by 2 bases, with 21 bases between. The CDR3 spells CAGSFVQGGQETQYF. The CDR3 nucleotides are TGTGCCGGTAGTTTCGTACAGGGGGGGCAAGAGACCCAGTACTTC.

This clone turned up a few times. The J gene is TRBJ2-1, the V gene TRBV24-1, with 7 bases matching TRBD2. V gave up 5 bases and J gave up 8 bases; unmatched junction bases: 8. The CDR3 extends over 14 amino acids. Looked up from germline, CDR1 is KGHDR and CDR2 is SFDVKD. The CDR3 loop reads CATSAAGVTYEQFF. CDR3 in DNA: TGTGCCACCAGTGCTGCGGGAGTTACCTATGAGCAGTTCTTC.

The table lists this clone with many counts. The chain joins TRBV27 to TRBJ1-4; perhaps TRBD1 as D (6 bases). CDR3 length equals 13 residues. Per the germline V gene, CDR1 is MNHEY and CDR2 is SMNVEV (reference sequence). Trimming stripped 6 bases from V and 8 bases from J, with 13 bases between. The chain's CDR3 is CASRNTGNEKLFF. CDR3 sequence (DNA): TGTGCCAGCAGAAATACAGGGAACGAAAAACTGTTTTTT.